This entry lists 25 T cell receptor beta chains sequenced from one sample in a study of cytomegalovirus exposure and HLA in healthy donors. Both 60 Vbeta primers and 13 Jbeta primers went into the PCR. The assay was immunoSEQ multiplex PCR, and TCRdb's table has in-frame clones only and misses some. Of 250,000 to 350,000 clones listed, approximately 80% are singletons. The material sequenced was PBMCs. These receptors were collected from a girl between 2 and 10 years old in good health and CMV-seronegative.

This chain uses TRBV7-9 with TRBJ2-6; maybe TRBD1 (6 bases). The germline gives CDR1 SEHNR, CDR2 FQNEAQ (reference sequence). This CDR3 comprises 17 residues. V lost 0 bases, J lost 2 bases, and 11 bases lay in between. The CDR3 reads CASSLAPDRTGANVLTF. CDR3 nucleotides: TGTGCCAGCAGCTTAGCCCCGGACAGAACTGGGGCCAACGTCCTGACTTTC.

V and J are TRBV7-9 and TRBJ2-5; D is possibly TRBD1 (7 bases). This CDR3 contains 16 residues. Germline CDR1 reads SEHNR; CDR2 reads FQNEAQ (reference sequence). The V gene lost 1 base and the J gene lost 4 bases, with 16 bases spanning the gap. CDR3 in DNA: TGTGCCAGCAGCTTAGAGGCGGGACAGACTAGAGAGACCCAGTACTTC. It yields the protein CASSLEAGQTRETQYF. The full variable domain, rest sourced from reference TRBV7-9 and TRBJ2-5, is DTGVSQNPRHKITKRGQNVTFRCDPISEHNRLYWYRQTLGQGPEFLTYFQNEAQLEKSRLLSDRFSAERPKGSFSTLEIQRTEQGDSAMYLCASSLEAGQTRETQYFGPGTRLLVL.

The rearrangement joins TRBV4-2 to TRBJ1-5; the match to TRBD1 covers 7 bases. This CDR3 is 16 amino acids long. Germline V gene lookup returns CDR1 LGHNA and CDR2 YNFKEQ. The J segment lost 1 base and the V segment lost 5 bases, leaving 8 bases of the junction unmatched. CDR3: CASSDTGVSSNQPQHF. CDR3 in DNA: TGTGCCAGCAGCGACACAGGGGTTTCGAGCAATCAGCCCCAGCATTTT.

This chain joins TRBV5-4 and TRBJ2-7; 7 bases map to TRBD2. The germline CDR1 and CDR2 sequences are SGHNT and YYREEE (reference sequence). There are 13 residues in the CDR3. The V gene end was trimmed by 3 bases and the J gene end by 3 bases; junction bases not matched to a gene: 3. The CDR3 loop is CASSWGEGYEQYF. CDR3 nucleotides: TGTGCCAGCAGCTGGGGGGAGGGCTACGAGCAGTACTTC.

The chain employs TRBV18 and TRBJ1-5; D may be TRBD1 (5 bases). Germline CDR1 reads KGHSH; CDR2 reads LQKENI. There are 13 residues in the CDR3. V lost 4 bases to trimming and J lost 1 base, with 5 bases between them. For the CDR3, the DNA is TGTGCCAGCTCACGACAGAGCAATCAGCCCCAGCATTTT. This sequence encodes CASSRQSNQPQHF.

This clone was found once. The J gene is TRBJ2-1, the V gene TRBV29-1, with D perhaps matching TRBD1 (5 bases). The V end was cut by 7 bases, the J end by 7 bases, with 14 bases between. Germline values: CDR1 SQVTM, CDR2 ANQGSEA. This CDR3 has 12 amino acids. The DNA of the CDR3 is TGCAGCGCCACGGGCAGGGTAAATGAGCAGTTCTTC. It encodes CSATGRVNEQFF.

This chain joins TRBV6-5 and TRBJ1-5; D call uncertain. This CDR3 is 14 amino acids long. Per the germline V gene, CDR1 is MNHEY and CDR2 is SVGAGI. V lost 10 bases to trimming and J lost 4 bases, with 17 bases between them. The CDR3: CATRKGATNQPQHF. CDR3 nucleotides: TGTGCCACCCGTAAAGGAGCGACGAATCAGCCCCAGCATTTT.

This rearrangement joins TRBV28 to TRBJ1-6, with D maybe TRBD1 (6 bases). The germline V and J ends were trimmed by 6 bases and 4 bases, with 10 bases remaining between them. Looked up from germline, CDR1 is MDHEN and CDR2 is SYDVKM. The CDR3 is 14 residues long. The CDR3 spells CASSGDKYNSPLHF. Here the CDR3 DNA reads TGTGCCAGCAGCGGGGACAAGTATAATTCACCCCTCCACTTT. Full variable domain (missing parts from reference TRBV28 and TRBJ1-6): DVKVTQSSRYLVKRTGEKVFLECVQDMDHENMFWYRQDPGLGLRLIYFSYDVKMKEKGDIPEGYSVSREKKERFSLILESASTNQTSMYLCASSGDKYNSPLHFGNGTRLTVT.

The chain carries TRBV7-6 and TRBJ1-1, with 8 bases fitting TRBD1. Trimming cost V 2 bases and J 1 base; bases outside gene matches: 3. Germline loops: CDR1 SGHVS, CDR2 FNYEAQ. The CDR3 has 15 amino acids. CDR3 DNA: TGTGCCAGCAGCTTAAGGACAGGGCAGAACACTGAAGCTTTCTTT. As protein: CASSLRTGQNTEAFF.

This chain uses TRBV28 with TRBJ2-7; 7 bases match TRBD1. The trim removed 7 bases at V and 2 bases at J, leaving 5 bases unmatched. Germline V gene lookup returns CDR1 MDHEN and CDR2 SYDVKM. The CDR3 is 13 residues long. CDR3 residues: CASKRDSAYEQYF. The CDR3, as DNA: TGTGCCAGCAAAAGGGACAGCGCCTACGAGCAGTACTTC.

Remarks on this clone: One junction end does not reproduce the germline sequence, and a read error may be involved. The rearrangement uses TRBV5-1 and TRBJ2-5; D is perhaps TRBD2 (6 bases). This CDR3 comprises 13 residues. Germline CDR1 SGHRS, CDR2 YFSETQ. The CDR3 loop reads CASSPGLDYVRDF. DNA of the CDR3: TGCGCCAGCAGCCCGGGACTTGACTACGTTCGGGACTTC.

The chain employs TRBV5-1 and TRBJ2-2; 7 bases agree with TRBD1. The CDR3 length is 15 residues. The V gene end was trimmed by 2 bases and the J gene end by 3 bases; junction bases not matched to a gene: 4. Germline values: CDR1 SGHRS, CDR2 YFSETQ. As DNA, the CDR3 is TGCGCCAGCAGCTTCGGACAGGTTCACACCGGGGAGCTGTTTTTT. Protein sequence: CASSFGQVHTGELFF.

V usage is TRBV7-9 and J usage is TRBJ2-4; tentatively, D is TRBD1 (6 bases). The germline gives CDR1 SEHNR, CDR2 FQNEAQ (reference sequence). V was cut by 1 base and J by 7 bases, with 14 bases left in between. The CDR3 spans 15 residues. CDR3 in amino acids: CASSLGQGIGNIQYF. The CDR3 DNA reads TGTGCCAGCAGCTTAGGGCAGGGGATTGGCAACATTCAGTACTTC.

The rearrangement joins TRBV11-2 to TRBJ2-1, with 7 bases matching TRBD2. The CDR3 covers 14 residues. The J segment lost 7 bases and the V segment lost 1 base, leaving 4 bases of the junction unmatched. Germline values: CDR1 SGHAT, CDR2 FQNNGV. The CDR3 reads CASSLAALANEQFF. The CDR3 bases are TGTGCCAGCAGCTTAGCGGCACTAGCGAATGAGCAGTTCTTC.

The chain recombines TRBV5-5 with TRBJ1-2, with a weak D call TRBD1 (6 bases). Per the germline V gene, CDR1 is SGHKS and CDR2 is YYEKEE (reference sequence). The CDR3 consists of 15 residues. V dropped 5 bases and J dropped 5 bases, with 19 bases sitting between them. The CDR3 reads CASRRPGHLMYGYTF. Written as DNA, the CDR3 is TGTGCCAGCAGACGTCCGGGACACCTAATGTATGGCTACACCTTC.

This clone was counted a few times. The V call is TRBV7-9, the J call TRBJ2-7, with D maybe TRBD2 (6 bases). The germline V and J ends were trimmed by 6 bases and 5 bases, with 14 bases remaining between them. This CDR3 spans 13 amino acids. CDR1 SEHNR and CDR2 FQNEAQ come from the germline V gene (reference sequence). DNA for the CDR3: TGTGCCAGCAGACATCCTTTAGCGGACGAGCAGTACTTC. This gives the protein CASRHPLADEQYF.

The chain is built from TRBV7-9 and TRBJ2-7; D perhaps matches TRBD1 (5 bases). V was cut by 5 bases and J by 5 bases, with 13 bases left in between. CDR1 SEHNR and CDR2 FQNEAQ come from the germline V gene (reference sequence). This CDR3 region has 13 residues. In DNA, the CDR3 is TGTGCCAGCAGCACCTATCAGGGTAACGAGCAGTACTTC. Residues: CASSTYQGNEQYF.

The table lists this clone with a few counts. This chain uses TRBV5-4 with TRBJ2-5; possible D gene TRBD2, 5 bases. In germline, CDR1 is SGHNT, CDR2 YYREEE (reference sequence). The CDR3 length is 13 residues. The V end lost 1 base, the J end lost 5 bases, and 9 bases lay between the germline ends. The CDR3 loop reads CASSLPGWETQYF. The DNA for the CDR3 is TGTGCCAGCAGCTTGCCGGGGTGGGAGACCCAGTACTTC.

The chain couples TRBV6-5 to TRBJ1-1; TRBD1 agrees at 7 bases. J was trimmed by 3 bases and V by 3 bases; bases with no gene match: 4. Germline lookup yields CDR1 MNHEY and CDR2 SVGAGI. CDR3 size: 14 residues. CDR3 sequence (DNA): TGTGCCAGCAGTTATTGGCAGGGGGACACTGAAGCTTTCTTT. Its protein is CASSYWQGDTEAFF.

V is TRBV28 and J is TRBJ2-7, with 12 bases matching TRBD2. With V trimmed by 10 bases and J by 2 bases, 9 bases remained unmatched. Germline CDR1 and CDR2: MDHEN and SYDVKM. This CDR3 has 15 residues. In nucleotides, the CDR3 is TGTGCCACCTCTCCGGCTAGCGGGGGGGCCTACGAGCAGTACTTC. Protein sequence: CATSPASGGAYEQYF.

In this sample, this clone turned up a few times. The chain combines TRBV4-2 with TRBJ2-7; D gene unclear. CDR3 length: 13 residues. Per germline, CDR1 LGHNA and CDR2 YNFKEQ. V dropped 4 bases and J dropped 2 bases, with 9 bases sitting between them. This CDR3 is CASSLGSTYEQYF. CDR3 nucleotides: TGTGCCAGCAGCCTCGGTAGTACCTACGAGCAGTACTTC.

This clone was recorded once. This chain's CDR3 is CASSPKRYHGTEAFF. In nucleotides, the CDR3 is TGTGCCAGCAGCCCAAAGAGATACCACGGCACTGAAGCTTTCTTT. V and J are TRBV7-9 and TRBJ1-1; D not resolved. The germline V and J ends were trimmed by 5 bases and 4 bases, with 17 bases remaining between them. The CDR3 is 15 residues long. Germline lookup yields CDR1 SEHNR and CDR2 FQNEAQ (reference sequence).

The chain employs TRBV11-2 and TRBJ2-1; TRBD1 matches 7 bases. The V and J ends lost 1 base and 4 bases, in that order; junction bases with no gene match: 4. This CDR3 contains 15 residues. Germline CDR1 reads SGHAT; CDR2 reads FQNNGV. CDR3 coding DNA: TGTGCCAGCAGCTTAGGATCGACAGGGTACAATGAGCAGTTCTTC. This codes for CASSLGSTGYNEQFF.

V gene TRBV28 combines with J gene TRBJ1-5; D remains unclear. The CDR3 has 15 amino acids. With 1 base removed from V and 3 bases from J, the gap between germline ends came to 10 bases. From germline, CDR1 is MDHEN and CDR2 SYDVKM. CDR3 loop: CASSLLGRFNQPQHF. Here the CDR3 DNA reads TGTGCCAGCAGTTTATTGGGGAGGTTCAATCAGCCCCAGCATTTT.

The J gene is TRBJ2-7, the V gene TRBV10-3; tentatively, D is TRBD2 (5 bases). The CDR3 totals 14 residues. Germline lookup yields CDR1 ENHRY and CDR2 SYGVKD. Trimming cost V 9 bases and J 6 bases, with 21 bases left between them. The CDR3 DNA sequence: TGTGCCATTAACAACGGACTCCCTCGGGGCGAGCAGTACTTC. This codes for CAINNGLPRGEQYF.